The TCR beta chain under discussion was sequenced for a study of CD8+ T cells in alopecia areata. The length of the CDR3 is 13 residues. The germline CDR1 and CDR2 sequences are SGHTA and FQGNSA. The V end lost 2 bases, the J end lost 6 bases, and 10 bases lay between the germline ends. General study findings and limits: For patients receiving tofacitinib, scalp clonality and expanded CD8+ clones among the top 100 significantly decreased.

The treatment was: oral pan-JAK inhibitor, 5-10 mg twice daily. RNA extraction and reverse transcription yielded cDNA as sequencing template. Profiling relied on immunoSEQ multiplex PCR, and the TCRdb table lists in-frame clones only, not all of them. The profile shows a few hundred thousand clones, roughly 44% of them singletons. In the case of this clone: Its antigen is as yet unknown.

The chain recombines TRBV7-2 with TRBJ2-5; the D call may be TRBD1 or TRBD2 (5 bases each). The TCR comes from a human donor with alopecia areata. The source was CD4+ T cells sorted from blood, collected around week 37, from a patient treated with tofacitinib. Written as DNA, the CDR3 is TGTGCCAGCAGCTTATCGGGGACGAAGACCCAGTACTTC. Encoded protein: CASSLSGTKTQYF. Full variable domain (remainder filled in from reference TRBV7-2 and TRBJ2-5): GAGVSQSPSNKVTEKGKDVELRCDPISGHTALYWYRQSLGQGLEFLIYFQGNSAPDKSGLPSDRFSAERTGGSVSTLTIQRTQQEDSAVYLCASSLSGTKTQYFGPGTRLLVL.